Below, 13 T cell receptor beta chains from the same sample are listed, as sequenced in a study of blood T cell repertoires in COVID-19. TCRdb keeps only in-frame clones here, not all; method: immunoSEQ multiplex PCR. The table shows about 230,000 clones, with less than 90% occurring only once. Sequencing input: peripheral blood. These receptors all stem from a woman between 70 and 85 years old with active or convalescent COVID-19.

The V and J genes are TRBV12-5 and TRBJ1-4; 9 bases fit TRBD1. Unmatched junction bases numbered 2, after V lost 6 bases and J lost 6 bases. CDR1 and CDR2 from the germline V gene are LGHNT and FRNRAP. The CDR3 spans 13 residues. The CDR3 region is CASGRTGDEKLFF. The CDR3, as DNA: TGTGCTAGTGGCCGGACAGGGGATGAAAAACTGTTTTTT.

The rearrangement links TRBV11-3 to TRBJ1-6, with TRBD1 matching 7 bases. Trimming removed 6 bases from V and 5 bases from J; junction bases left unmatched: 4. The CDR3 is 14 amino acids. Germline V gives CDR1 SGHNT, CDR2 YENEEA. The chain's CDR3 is CASSRDSNNSPLHF. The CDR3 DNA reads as TGTGCCAGCAGTCGGGACAGCAATAATTCACCCCTCCACTTT.

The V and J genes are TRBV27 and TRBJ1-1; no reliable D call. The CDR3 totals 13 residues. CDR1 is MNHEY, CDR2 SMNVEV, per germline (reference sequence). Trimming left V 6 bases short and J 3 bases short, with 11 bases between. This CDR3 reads CASSPGSHTEAFF. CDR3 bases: TGTGCCAGCAGCCCGGGGTCTCACACTGAAGCTTTCTTT.

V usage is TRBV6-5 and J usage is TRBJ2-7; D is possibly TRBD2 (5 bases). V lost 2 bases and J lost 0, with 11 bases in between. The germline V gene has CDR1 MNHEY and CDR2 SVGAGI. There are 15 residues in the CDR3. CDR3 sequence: CASSYPPRDSYEQYF. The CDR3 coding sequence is TGTGCCAGCAGTTACCCCCCCCGGGACTCCTACGAGCAGTACTTC.

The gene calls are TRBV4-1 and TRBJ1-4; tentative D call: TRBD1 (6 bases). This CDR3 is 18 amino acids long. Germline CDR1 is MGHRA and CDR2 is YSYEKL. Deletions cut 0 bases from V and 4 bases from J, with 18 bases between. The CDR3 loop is CASSQDRWGRGGNEKLFF. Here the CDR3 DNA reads TGCGCCAGCAGCCAAGATCGCTGGGGGCGGGGGGGTAATGAAAAACTGTTTTTT.

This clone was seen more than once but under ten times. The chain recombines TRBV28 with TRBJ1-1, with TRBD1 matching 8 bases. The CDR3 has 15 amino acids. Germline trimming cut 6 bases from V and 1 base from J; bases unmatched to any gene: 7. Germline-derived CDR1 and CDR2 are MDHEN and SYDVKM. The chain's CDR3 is CASRTTGEGNTEAFF. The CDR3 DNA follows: TGTGCCAGCAGGACGACAGGGGAGGGGAACACTGAAGCTTTCTTT.

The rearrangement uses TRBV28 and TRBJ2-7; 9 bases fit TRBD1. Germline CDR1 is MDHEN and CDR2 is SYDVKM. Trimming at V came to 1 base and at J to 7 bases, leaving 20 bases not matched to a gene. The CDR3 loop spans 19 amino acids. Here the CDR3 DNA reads TGTGCCAGCAGTTTATTGAACTTGGGTCGGGACAGGGAAAAGGAAGAGCAGTACTTC. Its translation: CASSLLNLGRDREKEEQYF. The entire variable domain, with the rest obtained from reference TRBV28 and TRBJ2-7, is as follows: DVKVTQSSRYLVKRTGEKVFLECVQDMDHENMFWYRQDPGLGLRLIYFSYDVKMKEKGDIPEGYSVSREKKERFSLILESASTNQTSMYLCASSLLNLGRDREKEEQYFGPGTRLTVT.

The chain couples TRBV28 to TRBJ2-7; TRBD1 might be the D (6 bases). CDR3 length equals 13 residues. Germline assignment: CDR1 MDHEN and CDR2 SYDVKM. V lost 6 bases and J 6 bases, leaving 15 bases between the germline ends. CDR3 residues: CASRDGTTGEQYF. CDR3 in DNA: TGTGCCAGCAGGGATGGGACAACGGGCGAGCAGTACTTC.

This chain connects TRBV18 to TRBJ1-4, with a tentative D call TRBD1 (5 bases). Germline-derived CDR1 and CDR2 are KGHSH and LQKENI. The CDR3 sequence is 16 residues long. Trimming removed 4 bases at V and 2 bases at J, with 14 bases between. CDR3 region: CASSLGGSPTNEKLFF. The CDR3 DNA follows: TGTGCCAGCTCACTCGGGGGTTCTCCGACTAATGAAAAACTGTTTTTT.

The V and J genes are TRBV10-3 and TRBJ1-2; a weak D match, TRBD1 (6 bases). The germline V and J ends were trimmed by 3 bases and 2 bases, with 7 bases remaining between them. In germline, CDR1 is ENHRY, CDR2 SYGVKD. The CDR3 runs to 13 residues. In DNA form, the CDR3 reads TGTGCCATCAGTGATGGACAGAACTATGGCTACACCTTC. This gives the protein CAISDGQNYGYTF.

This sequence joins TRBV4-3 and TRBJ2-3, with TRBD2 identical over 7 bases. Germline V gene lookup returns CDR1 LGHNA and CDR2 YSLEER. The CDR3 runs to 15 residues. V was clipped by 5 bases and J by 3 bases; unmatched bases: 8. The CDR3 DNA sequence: TGCGCCAGCAGCTCAGGCGGGGGAGGTACAGATACGCAGTATTTT. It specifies CASSSGGGGTDTQYF.

CDR3 sequence (DNA): TGTGCCAGCAGCTTAGTAGGGGGGACAGGGCTAGATACGCAGTATTTT. It specifies CASSLVGGTGLDTQYF. J is TRBJ2-3 and V is TRBV7-2, with TRBD1 identical over 9 bases. Germline V gene sequence: CDR1 SGHTA, CDR2 FQGNSA. This CDR3 is 16 amino acids long. The V gene end was trimmed by 1 base and the J gene end by 5 bases; junction bases not matched to a gene: 7. Supplemented by reference TRBV7-2 and TRBJ2-3, the full variable domain reads GAGVSQSPSNKVTEKGKDVELRCDPISGHTALYWYRQSLGQGLEFLIYFQGNSAPDKSGLPSDRFSAERTGGSVSTLTIQRTQQEDSAVYLCASSLVGGTGLDTQYFGPGTRLTVL.

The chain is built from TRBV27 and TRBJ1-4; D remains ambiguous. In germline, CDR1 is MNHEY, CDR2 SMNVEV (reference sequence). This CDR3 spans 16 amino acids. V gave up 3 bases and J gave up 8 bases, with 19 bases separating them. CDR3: CASSFTGVNSGEKLFF. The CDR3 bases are TGTGCCAGCAGTTTTACGGGTGTGAACTCCGGGGAAAAACTGTTTTTT.